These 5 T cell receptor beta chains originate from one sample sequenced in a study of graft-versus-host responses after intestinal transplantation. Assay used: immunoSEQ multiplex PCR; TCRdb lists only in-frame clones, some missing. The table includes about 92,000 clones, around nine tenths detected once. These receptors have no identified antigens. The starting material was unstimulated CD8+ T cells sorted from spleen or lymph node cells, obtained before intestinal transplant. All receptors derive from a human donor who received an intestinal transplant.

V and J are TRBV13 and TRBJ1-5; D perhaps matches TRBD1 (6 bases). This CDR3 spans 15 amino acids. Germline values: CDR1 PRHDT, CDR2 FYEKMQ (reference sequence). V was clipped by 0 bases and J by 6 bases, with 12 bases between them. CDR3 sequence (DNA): TGTGCCAGCAGCTTAGGGACAGAAGGGGGTCAGCCCCAGCATTTT. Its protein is CASSLGTEGGQPQHF.

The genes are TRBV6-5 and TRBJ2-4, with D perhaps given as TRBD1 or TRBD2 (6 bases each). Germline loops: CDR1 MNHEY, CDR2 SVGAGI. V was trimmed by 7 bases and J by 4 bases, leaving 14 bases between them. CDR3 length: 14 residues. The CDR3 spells CASTEGGPKNIQYF. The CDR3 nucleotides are TGTGCCAGCACGGAGGGGGGACCTAAAAACATTCAGTACTTC.

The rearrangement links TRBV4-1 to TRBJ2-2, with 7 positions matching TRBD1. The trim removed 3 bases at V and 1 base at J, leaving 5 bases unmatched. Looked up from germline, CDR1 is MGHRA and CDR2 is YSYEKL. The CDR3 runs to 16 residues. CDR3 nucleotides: TGCGCCAGCAGCCATTTAGGACAGGAGAACACCGGGGAGCTGTTTTTT. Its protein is CASSHLGQENTGELFF.

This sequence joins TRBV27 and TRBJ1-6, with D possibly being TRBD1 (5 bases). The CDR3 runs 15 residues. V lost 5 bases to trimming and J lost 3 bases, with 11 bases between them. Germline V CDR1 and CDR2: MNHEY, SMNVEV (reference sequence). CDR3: CASSPRVNYNSPLHF. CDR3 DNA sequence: TGTGCCAGCAGTCCCAGGGTAAACTATAATTCACCCCTCCACTTT.

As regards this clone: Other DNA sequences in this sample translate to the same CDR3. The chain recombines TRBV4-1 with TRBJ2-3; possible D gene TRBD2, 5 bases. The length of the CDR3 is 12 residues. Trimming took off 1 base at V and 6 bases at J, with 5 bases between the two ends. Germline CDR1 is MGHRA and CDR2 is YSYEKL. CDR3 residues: CASSQAGDTQYF. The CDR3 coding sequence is TGCGCCAGCAGCCAAGCGGGGGATACGCAGTATTTT.